Presented here are 2 T cell receptor beta chains from one specimen sequenced in a study of memory CD8 T cells in hepatitis C reinfection. TCRdb's copy holds only in-frame clones and misses some; the assay was immunoSEQ multiplex PCR. The sample has about 45,000 clones, 85% to 90% seen once. Indicated time point: peak reinfection, 3 to 8 weeks after reinfection detection. The sorted cells went straight to TCR sequencing with no prior in vitro expansion. Sequenced input: naive CD8+ T cells sorted from blood. The receptors shown here come from a young man with hepatitis C virus infection.

This chain links TRBV4-1 with TRBJ1-6; 7 bases agree with TRBD1. Germline values: CDR1 MGHRA, CDR2 YSYEKL. This CDR3 has 16 residues. V shed 3 bases, J shed 9 bases, and the junction held 11 bases outside the gene matches. CDR3 bases: TGCGCCAGCAGCCAGGGCCCCGGGACAGAGGGTTCACCCCTCCACTTT. It yields the protein CASSQGPGTEGSPLHF.

The chain uses TRBV19 and TRBJ2-1, with 10 positions matching TRBD1. CDR3 length: 16 residues. Germline CDR1 reads LNHDA; CDR2 reads SQIVND (reference sequence). The V and J ends lost 4 bases and 3 bases, in that order; junction bases with no gene match: 6. The CDR3 region has the DNA TGTGCCAGTAGTAGGGGCGGGACAGGGGTCTACAATGAGCAGTTCTTC. This gives the protein CASSRGGTGVYNEQFF.